These 3 T cell receptor beta chains were all obtained from the same sample, sequenced in a study of blood T cell repertoires in COVID-19 (dated by TCRdb to 2020 to 2021). Receptors were amplified or captured by the immunoSEQ multiplex PCR assay. As stored in TCRdb, this immuneACCESS dataset retains in-frame rearrangements with V and J assigned. A fraction of the clones does not appear; measured against another copy, unresolved V genes explain less than half of the discrepancy, and the remainder lacks a known reason. Present in this sample are more than 150,000 clones, roughly four fifths of which were seen just once. Clones ranked in the top ten supply approximately 6.5% of the sample. Sequenced material: peripheral blood. These receptor sequences come from a woman between 40 and 55 years old with acute or convalescent COVID-19.

The chain links TRBV5-1 to TRBJ2-5, with TRBD1 identical over 8 bases. V shed 5 bases, J shed 3 bases, and the junction held 6 bases outside the gene matches. The CDR3 length is 14 residues. In germline, CDR1 is SGHRS, CDR2 YFSETQ. The CDR3 region has the DNA TGCGCCAGCAGTGGACAGGGAAGGGAAGAGACCCAGTACTTC. Translation: CASSGQGREETQYF.

This sequence joins TRBV9 and TRBJ1-6; no definite D call. CDR3 size: 15 residues. V lost 0 bases and J lost 10, with 14 bases in between. Germline CDR1 and CDR2: SGDLS and YYNGEE. The chain's CDR3 is CASSVGLGEQSPLHF. The CDR3 nucleotides are TGTGCCAGCAGCGTAGGGCTCGGGGAGCAATCACCCCTCCACTTT.

The gene calls are TRBV15 and TRBJ1-3; D is ambiguous. V lost 2 bases, J lost 7 bases, and 9 bases lay in between. Germline lookup yields CDR1 LNHNV and CDR2 YYDKDF (reference sequence). The CDR3 contains 13 residues. The CDR3 DNA follows: TGTGCCACCAGCAGACCGCAAGCGAACACCATATATTTT. Its protein is CATSRPQANTIYF.